A selection of T cell receptor beta chains follows, all from one sample in a study of blood T cell repertoires in COVID-19. Produced via immunoSEQ multiplex PCR; TCRdb's table is partial and in-frame only. The table shows hundreds of thousands of clones, with just over 85% occurring only once. Input material: peripheral blood. All receptors derive from a woman aged 30 to 39 with active or convalescent COVID-19. Both conserved end residues are part of each CDR3. The order of the fields is J gene, D gene, V gene, clone size, CDR3 length, CDR3 DNA, CDR3 protein. The D gene is left open where the match is weak. A clone size is listed for some rows: how often the clone was seen (once, few, many), or a class if it is expanded.

j_call: TRBJ2-5
d_call: -
v_call: TRBV6-1
clone_size: -
cdr3_length: 18
cdr3_nt: TGTGCCAGCAGTGAATCAGTTGGGGCAGGGCTTTCACAAGAGACCCAGTACTTC
cdr3_aa: CASSESVGAGLSQETQYF

j_call: TRBJ2-1
d_call: -
v_call: TRBV30
clone_size: -
cdr3_length: 17
cdr3_nt: TGTGCCTGGATGGTACAGGATCAGCTTTGGATCGGCAATGAGCAGTTCTTC
cdr3_aa: CAWMVQDQLWIGNEQFF

j_call: TRBJ2-3
d_call: TRBD1
v_call: TRBV14
clone_size: -
cdr3_length: 14
cdr3_nt: TGTGCCAGCAGGGGACAGCGATACGCAGATACGCAGTATTTT
cdr3_aa: CASRGQRYADTQYF

j_call: TRBJ1-4
d_call: -
v_call: TRBV4-1
clone_size: -
cdr3_length: 12
cdr3_nt: TGCGCCAGCAGCCAACGAGGTGAAAAACTGTTTTTT
cdr3_aa: CASSQRGEKLFF

j_call: TRBJ2-5
d_call: -
v_call: TRBV14
clone_size: -
cdr3_length: 13
cdr3_nt: TGTGCCAGCAGCCAAGGAACGGAAGAGACCCAGTACTTC
cdr3_aa: CASSQGTEETQYF

j_call: TRBJ1-2
d_call: -
v_call: TRBV5-1
clone_size: -
cdr3_length: 13
cdr3_nt: TGCGCCAGCAGCTTGGGGACGACGGGGGGCTACACCTTC
cdr3_aa: CASSLGTTGGYTF

j_call: TRBJ2-5
d_call: TRBD2
v_call: TRBV6-2/TRBV6-3
clone_size: -
cdr3_length: 13
cdr3_nt: TGTGCCAGCAGTTGGGGACTAGAAGAGACCCAGTACTTC
cdr3_aa: CASSWGLEETQYF

j_call: TRBJ1-6
d_call: -
v_call: TRBV6-5
clone_size: -
cdr3_length: 14
cdr3_nt: TGTGCCAGCAGGGGGGGGACGGAAAATTCACCCCTCCACTTT
cdr3_aa: CASRGGTENSPLHF

j_call: TRBJ1-1
d_call: -
v_call: TRBV19
clone_size: -
cdr3_length: 14
cdr3_nt: TGTGCCAGTAGTATAGGCCCGGACAGCTGGACGGCTTTCTTT
cdr3_aa: CASSIGPDSWTAFF

j_call: TRBJ1-1
d_call: -
v_call: TRBV11-2
clone_size: -
cdr3_length: 15
cdr3_nt: TGTGCCAGCAGCTTAGCAGGTACAATGAACACTGAAGCTTTCTTT
cdr3_aa: CASSLAGTMNTEAFF

j_call: TRBJ2-3
d_call: TRBD2
v_call: TRBV30
clone_size: -
cdr3_length: 14
cdr3_nt: TGTGCCTGGAGTGTAGGGAGGGAATCAGATACGCAGTATTTT
cdr3_aa: CAWSVGRESDTQYF

j_call: TRBJ2-7
d_call: -
v_call: TRBV7-9
clone_size: few
cdr3_length: 15
cdr3_nt: TGTGCCAGCAGCCAAACTACAGGGATTCCCTACGAGCAGTACTTC
cdr3_aa: CASSQTTGIPYEQYF

j_call: TRBJ2-1
d_call: TRBD1
v_call: TRBV5-6
clone_size: -
cdr3_length: 15
cdr3_nt: TGTGCCAGCAACTCAAACGGACAGGGGGCACATGAGCAGTTCTTC
cdr3_aa: CASNSNGQGAHEQFF

j_call: TRBJ2-2
d_call: -
v_call: TRBV18
clone_size: -
cdr3_length: 17
cdr3_nt: TGTGCCAGCTCACCTAGGGATCCAGGGTTAGGCACCGGGGAGCTGTTTTTT
cdr3_aa: CASSPRDPGLGTGELFF

j_call: TRBJ1-5
d_call: -
v_call: TRBV11-2
clone_size: few
cdr3_length: 13
cdr3_nt: TGTGCCAGCAGCCTAGAGGCGGGCCAGCCCCAGCATTTT
cdr3_aa: CASSLEAGQPQHF

j_call: TRBJ1-2
d_call: TRBD1
v_call: TRBV6-2/TRBV6-3
clone_size: -
cdr3_length: 14
cdr3_nt: TGTGCCAGCAGTTACGGGTTACAGGGGTACGGCTACACCTTC
cdr3_aa: CASSYGLQGYGYTF

j_call: TRBJ1-1
d_call: -
v_call: TRBV6-1
clone_size: -
cdr3_length: 13
cdr3_nt: TGTGCCAGCAGTGAAGCGAGAAGTACTGAAGCTTTCTTT
cdr3_aa: CASSEARSTEAFF

j_call: TRBJ1-3
d_call: -
v_call: TRBV7-8
clone_size: -
cdr3_length: 15
cdr3_nt: TGTGCCAGCAGCATAGACAGCGGCTCTGGAAACACCATATATTTT
cdr3_aa: CASSIDSGSGNTIYF

j_call: TRBJ1-1
d_call: -
v_call: TRBV19
clone_size: -
cdr3_length: 12
cdr3_nt: TGTGCCAGTAGTATCTGGAACACTGAAGCTTTCTTT
cdr3_aa: CASSIWNTEAFF

j_call: TRBJ1-1
d_call: TRBD1
v_call: TRBV5-8
clone_size: -
cdr3_length: 14
cdr3_nt: TGTGCCAGCAGCTACGGGACAGGGGTTAATGAAGCTTTCTTT
cdr3_aa: CASSYGTGVNEAFF

j_call: TRBJ1-6
d_call: -
v_call: TRBV6-1
clone_size: -
cdr3_length: 13
cdr3_nt: TGTGCCAGCAGTGACCCCGTGAATTCACCCCTCCACTTT
cdr3_aa: CASSDPVNSPLHF

j_call: TRBJ2-3
d_call: TRBD2
v_call: TRBV7-2
clone_size: once
cdr3_length: 16
cdr3_nt: TGTGCCAGCAGCTTACCACTAGCGGGGGCGGGAGATACGCAGTATTTT
cdr3_aa: CASSLPLAGAGDTQYF

j_call: TRBJ1-1
d_call: -
v_call: TRBV18
clone_size: once
cdr3_length: 14
cdr3_nt: TGTGCCAGCTCACCATTAGGGGGTGGCACTGAAGCTTTCTTT
cdr3_aa: CASSPLGGGTEAFF

j_call: TRBJ1-1
d_call: -
v_call: TRBV10-3
clone_size: -
cdr3_length: 14
cdr3_nt: TGTGCCATCAGTGAGCCCCGGGAGAGCCGAGGAGCTTTCTTT
cdr3_aa: CAISEPRESRGAFF

j_call: TRBJ1-5
d_call: -
v_call: TRBV6-5
clone_size: -
cdr3_length: 15
cdr3_nt: TGTGCCAGCATTATACAGGGAGGGGACAATCAGCCCCAGCATTTT
cdr3_aa: CASIIQGGDNQPQHF

j_call: TRBJ1-2
d_call: TRBD1
v_call: TRBV3-1/TRBV3-2
clone_size: -
cdr3_length: 15
cdr3_nt: TGTGCCAGCAGCCAAGGAAGGTACAGGGGTGGTGGCTACACCTTC
cdr3_aa: CASSQGRYRGGGYTF

j_call: TRBJ1-1
d_call: TRBD1
v_call: TRBV19
clone_size: -
cdr3_length: 14
cdr3_nt: TGTGCCAGCGGGACAGCTTCCATGAACACTGAAGCTTTCTTT
cdr3_aa: CASGTASMNTEAFF

j_call: TRBJ2-2
d_call: TRBD2
v_call: TRBV10-1
clone_size: -
cdr3_length: 15
cdr3_nt: TGCGCCACCCAGGCGGGGGGTCCGAACACCGGGGAGCTGTTTTTT
cdr3_aa: CATQAGGPNTGELFF

j_call: TRBJ1-2
d_call: -
v_call: TRBV6-5
clone_size: -
cdr3_length: 15
cdr3_nt: TGTGCCAGCAGCGGTGGGGGGGAAACTAACTATGGCTACACCTTC
cdr3_aa: CASSGGGETNYGYTF

j_call: TRBJ2-3
d_call: -
v_call: TRBV21-1
clone_size: -
cdr3_length: 15
cdr3_nt: TGTGCCAGCAGCAAAAGCGCGAGTTGCACAGATACGCAGTATTTT
cdr3_aa: CASSKSASCTDTQYF

j_call: TRBJ2-2
d_call: -
v_call: TRBV5-1
clone_size: -
cdr3_length: 15
cdr3_nt: TGCGCCAGCAGCTTGGCGGGTCAGAACACCGGGGAGCTGTTTTTT
cdr3_aa: CASSLAGQNTGELFF

j_call: TRBJ2-7
d_call: -
v_call: TRBV24-1
clone_size: -
cdr3_length: 15
cdr3_nt: TGTGCCACCAGTGACCCCGCACAGGTCCCAGAAGAGCAGTACTTC
cdr3_aa: CATSDPAQVPEEQYF

j_call: TRBJ2-2
d_call: -
v_call: TRBV29-1
clone_size: -
cdr3_length: 13
cdr3_nt: TGCAGCGGTACAGGTTCCAACACCGGGGAGCTGTTTTTT
cdr3_aa: CSGTGSNTGELFF

j_call: TRBJ1-2
d_call: TRBD1
v_call: TRBV6-5
clone_size: -
cdr3_length: 14
cdr3_nt: TGTGCCAGCAGTTACTCCCGGACAGGAGTAGGCTACACCTTC
cdr3_aa: CASSYSRTGVGYTF

j_call: TRBJ1-1
d_call: TRBD1
v_call: TRBV18
clone_size: -
cdr3_length: 17
cdr3_nt: TGTGCCAGCTCACGACCGGGACAGGGGGCGGTGAACACTGAAGCTTTCTTT
cdr3_aa: CASSRPGQGAVNTEAFF

j_call: TRBJ2-2
d_call: -
v_call: TRBV5-1
clone_size: -
cdr3_length: 16
cdr3_nt: TGCGCCAGCAGCTTGCAGGGGCCGTCGAACACCGGGGAGCTGTTTTTT
cdr3_aa: CASSLQGPSNTGELFF

j_call: TRBJ1-1
d_call: -
v_call: TRBV9
clone_size: -
cdr3_length: 13
cdr3_nt: TGTGCCAGCAGCGGGCCGTGGACAGACGAAGCTTTCTTT
cdr3_aa: CASSGPWTDEAFF

j_call: TRBJ1-1
d_call: -
v_call: TRBV7-7
clone_size: -
cdr3_length: 13
cdr3_nt: TGTGCCAGCAGCTTAACCCCGGGGACTGAAGCTTTCTTT
cdr3_aa: CASSLTPGTEAFF

j_call: TRBJ2-7
d_call: TRBD1
v_call: TRBV5-4
clone_size: -
cdr3_length: 14
cdr3_nt: TGTGCCAGCAGCTTGGACAGGGGCGGCTACGAGCAGTACTTC
cdr3_aa: CASSLDRGGYEQYF

j_call: TRBJ1-1
d_call: -
v_call: TRBV12-3/TRBV12-4
clone_size: -
cdr3_length: 13
cdr3_nt: TGTGCCAGCAGTTTATCCGGACAGCCTGAAGCTTTCTTT
cdr3_aa: CASSLSGQPEAFF

j_call: TRBJ1-5
d_call: -
v_call: TRBV19
clone_size: once
cdr3_length: 13
cdr3_nt: TGTGCCAGTAATAAGGAGTCTAATCAGCCCCAGCATTTT
cdr3_aa: CASNKESNQPQHF

j_call: TRBJ1-3
d_call: -
v_call: TRBV4-2
clone_size: -
cdr3_length: 14
cdr3_nt: TGTGCCAGCAGCCAACCCAACTCTGGAAACACCATATATTTT
cdr3_aa: CASSQPNSGNTIYF

j_call: TRBJ2-7
d_call: -
v_call: TRBV7-8
clone_size: -
cdr3_length: 16
cdr3_nt: TGTGCCAGCACCAACCCACGGAGGGGACCCCCCTACGAGCAGTACTTC
cdr3_aa: CASTNPRRGPPYEQYF

j_call: TRBJ1-2
d_call: TRBD1
v_call: TRBV6-5
clone_size: few
cdr3_length: 13
cdr3_nt: TGTGCCAGTAAGGACAGGGGGTCGTATGGCTACACCTTC
cdr3_aa: CASKDRGSYGYTF

j_call: TRBJ1-1
d_call: -
v_call: TRBV29-1
clone_size: -
cdr3_length: 12
cdr3_nt: TGCAGCGTTGACAGAAAGAACACTGAAGCTTTCTTT
cdr3_aa: CSVDRKNTEAFF

j_call: TRBJ2-7
d_call: -
v_call: TRBV6-1
clone_size: -
cdr3_length: 15
cdr3_nt: TGTGCCAGCAGTGAAAGGGCAGGGGAGTCCTACGAGCAGTACTTC
cdr3_aa: CASSERAGESYEQYF

j_call: TRBJ1-3
d_call: -
v_call: TRBV4-1
clone_size: -
cdr3_length: 14
cdr3_nt: TGCGCCAGCAGCCAAGGGGGAGGGGGAAACACCATATATTTT
cdr3_aa: CASSQGGGGNTIYF

j_call: TRBJ2-3
d_call: TRBD1
v_call: TRBV5-1
clone_size: -
cdr3_length: 15
cdr3_nt: TGCGCCAGCAGCATAGGACAGGGGGGAACAGATACGCAGTATTTT
cdr3_aa: CASSIGQGGTDTQYF

j_call: TRBJ1-4
d_call: TRBD1
v_call: TRBV7-6
clone_size: -
cdr3_length: 16
cdr3_nt: TGTGCCAGCAGCACACCGGAGACAGGGCCGGTTGAAAAACTGTTTTTT
cdr3_aa: CASSTPETGPVEKLFF

j_call: TRBJ2-3
d_call: -
v_call: TRBV19
clone_size: -
cdr3_length: 12
cdr3_nt: TGTGCCAGTAGTACGGGGACAGATACGCAGTATTTT
cdr3_aa: CASSTGTDTQYF

j_call: TRBJ1-1
d_call: -
v_call: TRBV19
clone_size: -
cdr3_length: 14
cdr3_nt: TGTGCCAGTAACAGAGTCGGGGTGGACACTGAAGCTTTCTTT
cdr3_aa: CASNRVGVDTEAFF

j_call: TRBJ1-5
d_call: -
v_call: TRBV4-1
clone_size: -
cdr3_length: 17
cdr3_nt: TGCGCCAGCAGCCAAGATTGGGCAGGGAACGGCAATCAGCCCCAGCATTTT
cdr3_aa: CASSQDWAGNGNQPQHF

j_call: TRBJ2-7
d_call: TRBD2
v_call: TRBV5-1
clone_size: -
cdr3_length: 15
cdr3_nt: TGCGCCAGCAGCTTGGGACTAGCGGGTTTCTACGAGCAGTACTTC
cdr3_aa: CASSLGLAGFYEQYF

j_call: TRBJ1-5
d_call: -
v_call: TRBV28
clone_size: -
cdr3_length: 12
cdr3_nt: TGTGCCATTGGGGGCAGCAATCAGCCCCAGCATTTT
cdr3_aa: CAIGGSNQPQHF